The present T cell receptor (beta chain) was sequenced within a study of blood T cell repertoires in COVID-19. Across the study: Samples came from the United States, Italy and Spain, spanning acute and convalescent COVID-19. From T cells, B-cell-depleted T cells, or PBMCs came the material, which was cDNA or gDNA.

Per the authors' pipeline: It was from reference gene primer amplification that nucleated cell counts were estimated. Repertoires were generated with immunoSEQ multiplex PCR, while TCRdb's copy carries only in-frame clones and drops some. V and J calls and clone size are given by that table; D and trimming were obtained from the DNA. The data show about 97,000 clones, about 89% seen once. Germline CDR1 and CDR2: MNHNY and SVGAGI (reference sequence). The CDR3 loop spans 16 amino acids. V lost 2 bases and J lost 4; bases outside the gene matches: 7. The table lists this clone with a few counts. The V call is TRBV6-6, the J call TRBJ2-2; 7 bases are a match to TRBD1. This sequence originates from a woman younger than 45 with acute or convalescent COVID-19. The sequenced sample consisted of peripheral blood. The CDR3 spells CASSYADRRSTGELFF. For the CDR3, the DNA is TGTGCCAGCAGTTACGCGGACAGGCGAAGCACCGGGGAGCTGTTTTTT.